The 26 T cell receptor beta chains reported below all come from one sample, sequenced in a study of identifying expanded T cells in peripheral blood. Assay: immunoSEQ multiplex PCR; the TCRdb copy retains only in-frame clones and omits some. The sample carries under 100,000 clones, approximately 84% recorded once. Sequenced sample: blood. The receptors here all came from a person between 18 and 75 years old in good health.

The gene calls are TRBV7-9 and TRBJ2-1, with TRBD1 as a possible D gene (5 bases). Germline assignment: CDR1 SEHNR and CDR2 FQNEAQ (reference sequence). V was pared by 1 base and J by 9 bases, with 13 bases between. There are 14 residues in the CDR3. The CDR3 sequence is CASSLDFTGPEQFF. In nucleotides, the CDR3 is TGTGCCAGCAGCTTAGATTTTACAGGCCCTGAGCAGTTCTTC.

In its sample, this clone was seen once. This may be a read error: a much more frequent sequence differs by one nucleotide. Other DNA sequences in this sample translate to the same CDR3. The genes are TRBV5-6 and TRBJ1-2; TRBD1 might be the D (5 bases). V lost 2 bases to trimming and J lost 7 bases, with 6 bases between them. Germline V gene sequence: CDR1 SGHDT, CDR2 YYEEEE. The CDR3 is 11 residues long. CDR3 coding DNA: TGTGCCAGCAGCTTTGGGGGTGGCTACACCTTC. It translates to CASSFGGGYTF. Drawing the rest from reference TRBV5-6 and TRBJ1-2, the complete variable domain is DAGVTQSPTHLIKTRGQQVTLRCSPKSGHDTVSWYQQALGQGPQFIFQYYEEEERQRGNFPDRFSGHQFPNYSSELNVNALLLGDSALYLCASSFGGGYTFGSGTRLTVV.

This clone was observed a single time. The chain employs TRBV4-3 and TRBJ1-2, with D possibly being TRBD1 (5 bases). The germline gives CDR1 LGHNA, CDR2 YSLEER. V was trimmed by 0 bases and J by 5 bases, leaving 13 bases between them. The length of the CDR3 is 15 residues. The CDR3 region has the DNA TGCGCCAGCAGCCAAGATCCGGGGCCCCGTTATGGCTACACCTTC. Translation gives CASSQDPGPRYGYTF.

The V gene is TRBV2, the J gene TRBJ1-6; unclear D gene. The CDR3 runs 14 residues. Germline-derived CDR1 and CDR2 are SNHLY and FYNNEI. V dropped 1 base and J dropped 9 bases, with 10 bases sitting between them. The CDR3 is CASSEGWLGSPLHF. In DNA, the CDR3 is TGTGCCAGCAGTGAAGGGTGGTTAGGTTCACCCCTCCACTTT.

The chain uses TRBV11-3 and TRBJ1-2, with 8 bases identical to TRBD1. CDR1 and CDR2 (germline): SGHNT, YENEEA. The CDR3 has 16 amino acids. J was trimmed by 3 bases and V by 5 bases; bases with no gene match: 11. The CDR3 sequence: CASSPRGSGGHYGYTF. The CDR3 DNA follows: TGTGCCAGCAGCCCACGGGGGTCAGGGGGCCACTATGGCTACACCTTC.

CDR3 sequence reads: CASSSHMATNEKLFF. For the CDR3, the DNA is TGTGCCAGCAGTTCCCACATGGCAACTAATGAAAAACTGTTTTTT. J is TRBJ1-4 and V is TRBV28; D uncertain. The CDR3 is 15 amino acids. From germline, CDR1 is MDHEN and CDR2 SYDVKM. V lost 4 bases, J lost 0 bases, and 9 bases lay in between. The complete variable domain, with remaining parts taken from reference TRBV28 and TRBJ1-4, reads DVKVTQSSRYLVKRTGEKVFLECVQDMDHENMFWYRQDPGLGLRLIYFSYDVKMKEKGDIPEGYSVSREKKERFSLILESASTNQTSMYLCASSSHMATNEKLFFGSGTQLSVL.

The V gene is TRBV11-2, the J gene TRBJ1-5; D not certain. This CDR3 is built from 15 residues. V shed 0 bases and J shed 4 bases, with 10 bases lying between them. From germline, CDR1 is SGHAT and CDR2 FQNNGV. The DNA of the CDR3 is TGTGCCAGCAGCTTAGATGTGTGGAGGAATCAGCCCCAGCATTTT. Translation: CASSLDVWRNQPQHF. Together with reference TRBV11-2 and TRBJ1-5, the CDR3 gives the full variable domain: EAGVAQSPRYKIIEKRQSVAFWCNPISGHATLYWYQQILGQGPKLLIQFQNNGVVDDSQLPKDRFSAERLKGVDSTLKIQPAKLEDSAVYLCASSLDVWRNQPQHFGDGTRLSIL.

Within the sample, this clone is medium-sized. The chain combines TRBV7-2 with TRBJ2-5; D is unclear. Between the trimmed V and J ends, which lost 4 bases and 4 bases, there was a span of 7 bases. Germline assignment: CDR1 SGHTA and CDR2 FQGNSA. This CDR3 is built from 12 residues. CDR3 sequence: CASSSYGETQYF. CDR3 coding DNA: TGTGCCAGCAGCTCGTATGGAGAGACCCAGTACTTC.

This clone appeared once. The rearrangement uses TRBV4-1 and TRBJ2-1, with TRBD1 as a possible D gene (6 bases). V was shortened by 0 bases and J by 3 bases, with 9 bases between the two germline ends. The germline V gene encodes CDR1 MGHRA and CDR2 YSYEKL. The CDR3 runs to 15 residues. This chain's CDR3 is CASSQEQGLYNEQFF. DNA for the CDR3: TGCGCCAGCAGCCAAGAACAGGGTCTCTACAATGAGCAGTTCTTC.

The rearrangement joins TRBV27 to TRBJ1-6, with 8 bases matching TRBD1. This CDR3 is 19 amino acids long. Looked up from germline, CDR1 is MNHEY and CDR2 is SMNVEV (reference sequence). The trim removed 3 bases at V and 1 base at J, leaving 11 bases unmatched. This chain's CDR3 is CASSFDSTGGLSYNSPLHF. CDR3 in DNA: TGTGCCAGCAGTTTCGACTCCACAGGGGGTCTATCCTATAATTCACCCCTCCACTTT.

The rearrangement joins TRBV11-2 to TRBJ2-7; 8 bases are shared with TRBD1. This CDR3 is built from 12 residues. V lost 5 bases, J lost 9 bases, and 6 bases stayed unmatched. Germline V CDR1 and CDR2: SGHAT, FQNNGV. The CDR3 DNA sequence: TGTGCCAGCAGCCCGGACAGGGTCCGGCAGTACTTC. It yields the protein CASSPDRVRQYF.

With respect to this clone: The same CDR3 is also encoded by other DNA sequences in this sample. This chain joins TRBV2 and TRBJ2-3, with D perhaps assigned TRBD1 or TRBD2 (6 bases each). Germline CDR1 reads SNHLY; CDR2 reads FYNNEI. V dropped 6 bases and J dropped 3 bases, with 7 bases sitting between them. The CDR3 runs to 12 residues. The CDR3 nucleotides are TGTGCCAGCAGAGGGGGGACAGATACGCAGTATTTT. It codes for CASRGGTDTQYF. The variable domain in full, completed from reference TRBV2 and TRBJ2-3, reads EPEVTQTPSHQVTQMGQEVILRCVPISNHLYFYWYRQILGQKVEFLVSFYNNEISEKSEIFDDQFSVERPDGSNFTLKIRSTKLEDSAMYFCASRGGTDTQYFGPGTRLTVL.

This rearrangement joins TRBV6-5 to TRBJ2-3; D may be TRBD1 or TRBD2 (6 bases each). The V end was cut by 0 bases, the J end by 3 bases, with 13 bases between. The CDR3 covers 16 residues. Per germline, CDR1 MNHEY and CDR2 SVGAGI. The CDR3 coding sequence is TGTGCCAGCAGTTACTCGATCCGGGGGCCGACAGATACGCAGTATTTT. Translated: CASSYSIRGPTDTQYF.

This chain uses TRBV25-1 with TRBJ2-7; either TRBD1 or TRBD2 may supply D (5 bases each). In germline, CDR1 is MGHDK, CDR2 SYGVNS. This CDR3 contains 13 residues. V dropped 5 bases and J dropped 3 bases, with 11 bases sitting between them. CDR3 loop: CASSSWDGYEQYF. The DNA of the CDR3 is TGTGCCAGCAGTTCCTGGGACGGCTACGAGCAGTACTTC.

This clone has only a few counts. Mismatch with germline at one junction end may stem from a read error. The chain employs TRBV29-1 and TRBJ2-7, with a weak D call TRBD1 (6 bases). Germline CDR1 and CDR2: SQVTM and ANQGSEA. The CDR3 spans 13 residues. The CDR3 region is CGVKRDTNYEQYF. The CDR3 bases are TGCGGCGTGAAACGGGACACCAATTACGAGCAGTACTTC.

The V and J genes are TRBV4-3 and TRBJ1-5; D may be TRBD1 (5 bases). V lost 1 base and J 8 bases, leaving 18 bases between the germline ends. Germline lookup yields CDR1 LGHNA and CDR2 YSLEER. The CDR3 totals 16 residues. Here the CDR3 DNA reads TGCGCCAGCAGCCAAGCTTGGCCCGGGACGTTTGAGCCCCAGCATTTT. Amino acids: CASSQAWPGTFEPQHF.

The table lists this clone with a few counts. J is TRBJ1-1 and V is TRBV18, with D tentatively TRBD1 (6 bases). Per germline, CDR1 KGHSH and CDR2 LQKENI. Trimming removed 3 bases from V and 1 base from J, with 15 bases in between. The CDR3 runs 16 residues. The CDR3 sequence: CASSPTGYRWNTEAFF. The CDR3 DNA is TGTGCCAGCTCACCCACAGGGTATCGGTGGAACACTGAAGCTTTCTTT.

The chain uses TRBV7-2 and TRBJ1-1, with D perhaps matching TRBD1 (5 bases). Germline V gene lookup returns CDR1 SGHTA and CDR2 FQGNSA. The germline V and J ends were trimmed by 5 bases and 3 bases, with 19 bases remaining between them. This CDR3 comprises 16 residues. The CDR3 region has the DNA TGTGCCAGCAGCCCCGAGAGGGGTAGTTGGTACACTGAAGCTTTCTTT. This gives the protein CASSPERGSWYTEAFF.

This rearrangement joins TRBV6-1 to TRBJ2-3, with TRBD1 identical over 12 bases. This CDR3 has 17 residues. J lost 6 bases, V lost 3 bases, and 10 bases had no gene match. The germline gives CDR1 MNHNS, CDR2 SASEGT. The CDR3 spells CASSDIFRDRGRDTQYF. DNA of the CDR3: TGTGCCAGCAGTGATATTTTCCGGGACAGGGGGCGGGATACGCAGTATTTT.

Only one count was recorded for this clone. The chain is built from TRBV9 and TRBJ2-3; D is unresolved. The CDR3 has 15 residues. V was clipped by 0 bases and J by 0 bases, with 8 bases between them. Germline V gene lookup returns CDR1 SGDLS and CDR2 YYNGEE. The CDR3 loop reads CASSVGQASTDTQYF. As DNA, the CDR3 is TGTGCCAGCAGCGTAGGGCAGGCAAGCACAGATACGCAGTATTTT.

CDR3 coding DNA: TGCGCCAGCAGCTTGGTTGGAGACGCCTTCTATGGCTACACCTTC. Translated, it gives CASSLVGDAFYGYTF. This sequence joins TRBV5-1 and TRBJ1-2; D gene ambiguous. This CDR3 has 15 amino acids. With 0 bases removed from V and 4 bases from J, the gap between germline ends came to 13 bases. Germline V lookup: CDR1 SGHRS, CDR2 YFSETQ. The full variable domain, in which reference TRBV5-1 and TRBJ1-2 provide the parts outside the CDR3, is KAGVTQTPRYLIKTRGQQVTLSCSPISGHRSVSWYQQTPGQGLQFLFEYFSETQRNKGNFPGRFSGRQFSNSRSEMNVSTLELGDSALYLCASSLVGDAFYGYTFGSGTRLTVV.

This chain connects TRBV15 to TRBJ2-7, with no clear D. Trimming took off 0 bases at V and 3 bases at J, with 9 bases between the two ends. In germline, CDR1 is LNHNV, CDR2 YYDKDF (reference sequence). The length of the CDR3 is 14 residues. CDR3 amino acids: CATSRDDGYYEQYF. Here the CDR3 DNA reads TGTGCCACCAGCAGAGACGACGGATACTACGAGCAGTACTTC.

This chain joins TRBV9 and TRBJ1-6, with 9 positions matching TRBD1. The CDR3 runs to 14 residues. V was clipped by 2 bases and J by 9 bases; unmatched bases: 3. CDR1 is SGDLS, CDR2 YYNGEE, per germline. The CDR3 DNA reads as TGTGCCAGCAGCGTTGGGACAGGGTCTTCACCCCTCCACTTT. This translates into CASSVGTGSSPLHF. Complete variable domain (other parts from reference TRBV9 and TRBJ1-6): DSGVTQTPKHLITATGQRVTLRCSPRSGDLSVYWYQQSLDQGLQFLIQYYNGEERAKGNILERFSAQQFPDLHSELNLSSLELGDSALYFCASSVGTGSSPLHFGNGTRLTVT.

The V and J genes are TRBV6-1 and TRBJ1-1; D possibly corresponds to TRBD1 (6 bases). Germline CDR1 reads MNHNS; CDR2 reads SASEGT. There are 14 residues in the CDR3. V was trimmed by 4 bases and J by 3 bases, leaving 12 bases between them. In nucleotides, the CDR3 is TGTGCCAGCAGTGGGGCAGGGGAGGACACTGAAGCTTTCTTT. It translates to CASSGAGEDTEAFF.

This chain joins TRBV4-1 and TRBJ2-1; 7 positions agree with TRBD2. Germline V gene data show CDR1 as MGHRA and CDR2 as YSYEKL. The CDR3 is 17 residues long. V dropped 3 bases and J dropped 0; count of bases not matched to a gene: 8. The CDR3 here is CASSHPWRGSSYNEQFF. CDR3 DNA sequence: TGCGCCAGCAGCCACCCATGGCGGGGGAGCTCCTACAATGAGCAGTTCTTC.

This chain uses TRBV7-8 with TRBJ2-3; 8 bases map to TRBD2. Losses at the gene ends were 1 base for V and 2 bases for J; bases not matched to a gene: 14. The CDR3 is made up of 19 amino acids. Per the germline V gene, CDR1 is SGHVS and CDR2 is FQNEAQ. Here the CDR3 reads CASSLDFAAGASSTDTQYF. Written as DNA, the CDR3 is TGTGCCAGCAGCTTAGATTTCGCAGCGGGGGCCTCATCCACAGATACGCAGTATTTT. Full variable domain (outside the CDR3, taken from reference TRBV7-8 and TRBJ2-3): GAGVSQSPRYKVAKRGQDVALRCDPISGHVSLFWYQQALGQGPEFLTYFQNEAQLDKSGLPSDRFFAERPEGSVSTLKIQRTQQEDSAVYLCASSLDFAAGASSTDTQYFGPGTRLTVL.